This T cell receptor beta chain appears in the sequencing data of a study of blood T cell repertoires in COVID-19. Study at large: Acute and convalescent COVID-19 specimens originated in the United States, Italy and Spain.

TCRdb's table, derived via immunoSEQ multiplex PCR, lists solely in-frame clones and lacks some. Of approximately 440,000 clones in the sample, 90% are singletons; the top ten hold 0.6%. Two consecutive negative NP/OP PCR tests, clearance, or resolved symptoms defined Cohort 3 recovery. Trimming took 8 bases from V and 4 from J; bases not matched to a gene: 9. CDR3 length equals 14 residues. Germline-derived CDR1 and CDR2 are MNHEY and SVGAGI. The specimen was PBMCs or T cells enriched from blood (not recorded which). This chain links TRBV6-5 with TRBJ1-2; TRBD1 matches 8 bases. The sequence was collected from a man aged 18 to 30 who had recovered from COVID-19. In nucleotides, the CDR3 is TGTGCCAGCCGTCGGACAGGGAACACCTATGGCTACACCTTC. Protein sequence: CASRRTGNTYGYTF.